The sequence of this T cell receptor beta chain was determined in a study of vaccination and CD4 T cells after COVID-19. For the study at large: Two of the convalescents were Hispanic, and the group consisted of six males and four females.

By share, this clonotype ranks as medium-sized. No antigen is known for it. Per the germline V gene, CDR1 is MNHEY and CDR2 is SMNVEV (reference sequence). This CDR3 comprises 13 residues. Trimming removed 3 bases from V and 5 bases from J, with 8 bases in between. Sequenced with the Oncomine TCR Beta short-read assay was DNA taken from cultured CD4+ T cells. TCRdb ran MiXCR on the PCR reads and lists one entry per CDR3 protein. Of approximately 14,000 distinct CDR3 sequences listed, around 43% are singletons. The treatment is: approximately 10-day PBMC culture with coronavirus spike peptide pools or control peptides (ViraFEST assay). After culture for 9 to 10 days, isolation of CD4+ T cells was performed by negative selection.

The sequence was collected from a human donor who had recovered from COVID-19. The sample taken for sequencing was CD4+ T cells from blood, cultured in vitro. J is TRBJ1-5 and V is TRBV27; no clear D. CDR3 sequence reads: CASSFQEYQPQHF. The CDR3 DNA sequence: TGTGCCAGCAGTTTCCAGGAATATCAGCCCCAGCATTTT.